A single sample gave rise to the 22 T cell receptor beta chains below, sequenced in a study of a mutant IDH1 vaccine in newly diagnosed glioma. Sequencing used immunoSEQ multiplex PCR; TCRdb keeps in-frame clones, though not all of them. The data hold tens of thousands of clones, with over 60% observed a single time. The time point here: baseline, week 1 (first vaccination visit). The treatment was: pre-vaccination baseline after standard-of-care therapy. This material consisted of peripheral blood mononuclear cells (PBMCs), taken from a glioma patient treated with radiotherapy, temozolomide or both. These receptors originate from a man between 50 and 59 years old with glioma. Some clones in this sample may be carry-over from other donors' samples.

The chain has TRBV7-9 and TRBJ2-5, with D possibly matching TRBD1 (6 bases). The CDR3 totals 14 residues. V lost 5 bases and J 2 bases, leaving 12 bases between the germline ends. The germline CDR1 and CDR2 sequences are SEHNR and FQNEAQ (reference sequence). In DNA, the CDR3 is TGTGCCAGCAGCCCGGAACAGGGACAAGAGACCCAGTACTTC. Its protein is CASSPEQGQETQYF.

The chain joins TRBV5-6 to TRBJ2-7, with D hard to call. V was trimmed by 3 bases and J by 0 bases, leaving 7 bases between them. Per the germline V gene, CDR1 is SGHDT and CDR2 is YYEEEE. The CDR3 has 13 amino acids. CDR3 DNA: TGTGCCAGCAGCTGGACCAGCTCCTACGAGCAGTACTTC. Translation: CASSWTSSYEQYF.

This clone was detected a few times. The chain couples TRBV7-3 to TRBJ2-2, with a weak D call TRBD2 (5 bases). From germline, CDR1 is SGHTA and CDR2 FQGTGA. This CDR3 has 14 residues. The V end was cut by 5 bases, the J end by 1 base, with 8 bases between. The CDR3 DNA is TGTGCCAGCAGCCAACTAGTGAACACCGGGGAGCTGTTTTTT. It yields the protein CASSQLVNTGELFF.

The V gene is TRBV29-1, the J gene TRBJ2-5; 8 positions match TRBD1. V lost 7 bases and J lost 2; bases outside the gene matches: 6. Germline V CDR1 and CDR2: SQVTM, ANQGSEA. The length of the CDR3 is 13 residues. The CDR3 coding sequence is TGCAGCGGAGGACAGGGATTTCAAGAGACCCAGTACTTC. Protein sequence: CSGGQGFQETQYF. Together with reference TRBV29-1 and TRBJ2-5, the CDR3 gives the full variable domain: SAVISQKPSRDICQRGTSLTIQCQVDSQVTMMFWYRQQPGQSLTLIATANQGSEATYESGFVIDKFPISRPNLTFSTLTVSNMSPEDSSIYLCSGGQGFQETQYFGPGTRLLVL.

The chain employs TRBV5-5 and TRBJ1-3, with a possible D match to TRBD1 (6 bases). V lost 0 bases and J 8 bases, leaving 15 bases between the germline ends. The CDR3 is 15 amino acids. Germline-derived CDR1 and CDR2 are SGHKS and YYEKEE (reference sequence). CDR3 sequence reads: CASSLGQEFGYTIYF. DNA for the CDR3: TGTGCCAGCAGCTTGGGACAGGAATTCGGATACACCATATATTTT.

In this sample, this clone turned up a few times. The chain carries TRBV4-1 and TRBJ1-4, with D unclear. CDR1 and CDR2 from the germline V gene are MGHRA and YSYEKL. The germline V and J ends were trimmed by 1 base and 8 bases, with 11 bases remaining between them. This CDR3 has 14 residues. DNA for the CDR3: TGCGCCAGCAGCCAAGTAGGGCTCAGCGAAAAACTGTTTTTT. Amino acids: CASSQVGLSEKLFF.

The V gene is TRBV5-1, the J gene TRBJ2-4; D remains ambiguous. Trimming stripped 6 bases from V and 8 bases from J, with 18 bases between. CDR1 is SGHRS, CDR2 YFSETQ, per germline. This CDR3 region has 14 residues. CDR3 sequence reads: CASNFESPGDIQYF. DNA of the CDR3: TGCGCCAGCAACTTTGAAAGCCCAGGAGACATTCAGTACTTC. Full variable domain (outside the CDR3, taken from reference TRBV5-1 and TRBJ2-4): KAGVTQTPRYLIKTRGQQVTLSCSPISGHRSVSWYQQTPGQGLQFLFEYFSETQRNKGNFPGRFSGRQFSNSRSEMNVSTLELGDSALYLCASNFESPGDIQYFGAGTRLSVL.

The chain uses TRBV25-1 and TRBJ2-4; D perhaps matches TRBD1 (6 bases). V shed 5 bases and J shed 3 bases, with 17 bases lying between them. This CDR3 is 16 amino acids long. CDR1 MGHDK and CDR2 SYGVNS come from the germline V gene. CDR3 in amino acids: CASSPPTGSGKNIQYF. Written as DNA, the CDR3 is TGTGCCAGCAGTCCACCGACAGGTTCAGGCAAAAACATTCAGTACTTC.

The chain links TRBV6-5 to TRBJ1-2, with unresolved D. Germline assignment: CDR1 MNHEY and CDR2 SVGAGI. V lost 6 bases, J lost 1 base, and 6 bases lay in between. CDR3 length equals 12 residues. CDR3 sequence: CASSPVNYGYTF. CDR3 bases: TGTGCCAGCAGCCCGGTTAACTATGGCTACACCTTC.

The genes are TRBV4-1 and TRBJ2-7; TRBD2 agrees at 11 bases. Trimming took 0 bases from V and 3 from J; bases not matched to a gene: 4. The CDR3 has 16 amino acids. The V gene's germline CDR1 is MGHRA and CDR2 YSYEKL. This CDR3 is CASSQEGTSGGYEQYF. CDR3 DNA: TGCGCCAGCAGCCAAGAGGGAACTAGCGGGGGCTACGAGCAGTACTTC.

The rearrangement links TRBV27 to TRBJ1-1, with TRBD1 matching over 7 bases. Germline CDR1 and CDR2: MNHEY and SMNVEV (reference sequence). Trimming cost V 2 bases and J 5 bases; bases outside gene matches: 5. This CDR3 has 14 amino acids. The CDR3 bases are TGTGCCAGCAGTTTAACAAGACAGGGTACTGAAGCTTTCTTT. Translation: CASSLTRQGTEAFF.

The chain employs TRBV19 and TRBJ1-5; D possibly corresponds to TRBD1 (5 bases). Germline assignment: CDR1 LNHDA and CDR2 SQIVND (reference sequence). The CDR3 spans 12 residues. V lost 9 bases and J 3 bases, leaving 9 bases between the germline ends. CDR3 region: CASWGINQPQHF. The CDR3 bases are TGTGCCAGCTGGGGGATCAATCAGCCCCAGCATTTT.

The chain links TRBV19 to TRBJ2-1, with 7 bases matching TRBD1. The ends lost 0 bases at V and 8 bases at J; junction bases unmatched: 13. This CDR3 region has 17 residues. Germline V lookup: CDR1 LNHDA, CDR2 SQIVND (reference sequence). As DNA, the CDR3 is TGTGCCAGTAGTATAGATCCTGACAGGGTCGATGGCGATGAGCAGTTCTTC. This translates into CASSIDPDRVDGDEQFF.

This clone was observed a single time. The genes are TRBV6-6 and TRBJ2-7; 9 bases line up with TRBD1. The CDR3 extends over 14 amino acids. Germline loops: CDR1 MNHNY, CDR2 SVGAGI (reference sequence). V was clipped by 5 bases and J by 6 bases; unmatched bases: 8. This CDR3 reads CASSRDRAYVEQYF. The DNA of the CDR3 is TGTGCCAGCAGTCGGGACAGGGCGTATGTCGAGCAGTACTTC.

The chain is built from TRBV19 and TRBJ1-5; TRBD1 is a possible D gene (5 bases). This CDR3 is built from 14 residues. Germline CDR1 LNHDA, CDR2 SQIVND (reference sequence). V gave up 0 bases and J gave up 9 bases, with 12 bases separating them. DNA of the CDR3: TGTGCCAGTAGTATAGATGGGCAGGGTCGGCCCCAGCATTTT. It translates to CASSIDGQGRPQHF.

The chain links TRBV6-5 to TRBJ1-3; D is unresolved. The CDR3 spans 15 residues. V lost 0 bases to trimming and J lost 2 bases, with 8 bases between them. In germline, CDR1 is MNHEY, CDR2 SVGAGI. Here the CDR3 reads CASSYSGRAGNTIYF. The CDR3 bases are TGTGCCAGCAGTTACTCTGGCCGGGCTGGAAACACCATATATTTT.

The V and J genes are TRBV10-3 and TRBJ2-1, with a weak D call TRBD2 (6 bases). Trimming shortened V by 1 base and J by 6 bases, and 16 bases separated the two germline ends. This CDR3 has 16 residues. From germline, CDR1 is ENHRY and CDR2 SYGVKD. The CDR3, as DNA: TGTGCCATCAGTGAGTATTTGCCCTCAGCGGGCAATGAGCAGTTCTTC. Its protein is CAISEYLPSAGNEQFF.

The chain couples TRBV29-1 to TRBJ2-7; D is ambiguous. Per germline, CDR1 SQVTM and CDR2 ANQGSEA. The ends were cut back, 7 bases at V and 0 bases at J, with 7 bases in the middle. The CDR3 covers 11 residues. As DNA, the CDR3 is TGCAGCGCACGGATCTCCTACGAGCAGTACTTC. Encoded protein: CSARISYEQYF.

The chain joins TRBV2 to TRBJ2-5, with TRBD1 matching over 10 bases. Germline CDR1 reads SNHLY; CDR2 reads FYNNEI. The CDR3 totals 16 residues. J was trimmed by 2 bases and V by 7 bases; bases with no gene match: 10. The CDR3 DNA sequence: TGTGCCAGCACCGACAGGGGGCGAACCATACAAGAGACCCAGTACTTC. It specifies CASTDRGRTIQETQYF.

This chain joins TRBV5-1 and TRBJ2-1; D uncertain. There are 13 residues in the CDR3. Between the trimmed V and J ends, which lost 4 bases and 5 bases, there was a span of 10 bases. CDR1 is SGHRS and CDR2 is YFSETQ in the germline V gene. As DNA, the CDR3 is TGCGCCAGCAGCCTTGCACCTAACAATGAGCAGTTCTTC. Its protein is CASSLAPNNEQFF.

The chain has TRBV5-1 and TRBJ2-2; D is perhaps TRBD1 or TRBD2 (5 bases each). Germline CDR1 reads SGHRS; CDR2 reads YFSETQ. V shed 0 bases and J shed 5 bases, with 11 bases lying between them. The CDR3 loop spans 15 amino acids. The CDR3 loop is CASSLGQPGTGELFF. Here the CDR3 DNA reads TGCGCCAGCAGCTTGGGACAGCCGGGAACCGGGGAGCTGTTTTTT.

CDR3 region: CASSESTAIITDTQYF. The CDR3 coding sequence is TGCGCCAGCAGTGAGTCGACGGCAATCATCACAGATACGCAGTATTTT. V gene TRBV10-1 combines with J gene TRBJ2-3; D not certain. The CDR3 consists of 16 residues. Trimming removed 0 bases at V and 2 bases at J, with 12 bases between. Germline-derived CDR1 and CDR2 are WNHNN and SYGVQD (reference sequence).